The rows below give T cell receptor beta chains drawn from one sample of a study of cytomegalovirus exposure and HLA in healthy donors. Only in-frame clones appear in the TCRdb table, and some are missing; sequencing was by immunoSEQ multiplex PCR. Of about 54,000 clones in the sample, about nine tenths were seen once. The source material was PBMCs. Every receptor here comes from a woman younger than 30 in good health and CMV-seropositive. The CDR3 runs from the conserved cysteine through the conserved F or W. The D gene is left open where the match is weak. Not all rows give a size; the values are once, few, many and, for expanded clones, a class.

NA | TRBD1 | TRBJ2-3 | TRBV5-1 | CASSLGLGQGGDTQYF | TGCGCCAGCAGCTTGGGTTTGGGACAGGGCGGCGATACGCAGTATTTT
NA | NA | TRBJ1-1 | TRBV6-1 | CASSEKTALVNTEAFF | TGTGCCAGCAGTGAAAAGACAGCTTTAGTAAACACTGAAGCTTTCTTT
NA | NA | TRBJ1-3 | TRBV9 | CASSVGGASNSGNTIYF | TGTGCCAGCAGCGTAGGAGGCGCCTCTAACTCTGGAAACACCATATATTTT
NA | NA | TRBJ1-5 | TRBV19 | CASSPTGNQPQHF | TGTGCCAGTAGTCCAACAGGGAATCAGCCCCAGCATTTT
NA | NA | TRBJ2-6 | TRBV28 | CASMEGTAAGANVLTF | TGTGCCAGCATGGAGGGAACAGCGGCCGGGGCCAACGTCCTGACTTTC
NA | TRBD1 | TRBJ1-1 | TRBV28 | CASQGTAESVWVAFF | TGTGCCAGTCAAGGGACAGCCGAATCAGTTTGGGTAGCTTTCTTT
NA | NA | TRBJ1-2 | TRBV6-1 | CASSQTNYGYTF | TGTGCCAGCAGTCAGACAAACTATGGCTACACCTTC
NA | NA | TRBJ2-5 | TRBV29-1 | CSATGGGKETQYF | TGCAGCGCCACAGGGGGGGGGAAAGAGACCCAGTACTTC
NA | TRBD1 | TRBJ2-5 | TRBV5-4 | CASSGGRVTGALQETQYF | TGTGCCAGCAGCGGGGGGCGGGTGACAGGGGCCCTCCAAGAGACCCAGTACTTC
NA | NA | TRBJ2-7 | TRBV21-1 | CASSKGRGRSYEQYF | TGTGCCAGCAGCAAAGGGAGGGGCCGATCCTACGAGCAGTACTTC
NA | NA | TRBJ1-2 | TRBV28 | CASSLSDRPYGYTF | TGTGCCAGCAGTTTATCCGACAGGCCCTATGGCTACACCTTC
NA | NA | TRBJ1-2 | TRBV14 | CASSQGFEVGYTF | TGTGCCAGCAGCCAAGGTTTTGAGGTTGGCTACACCTTC
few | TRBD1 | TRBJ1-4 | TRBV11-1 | CASSLTGGLSEKLFF | TGTGCCAGCAGCCTAACAGGGGGCCTTTCCGAAAAACTGTTTTTT
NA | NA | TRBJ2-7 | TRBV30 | CAWRNRGGTYNEQYF | TGTGCCTGGAGAAACAGAGGAGGGACGTACAACGAGCAGTACTTC
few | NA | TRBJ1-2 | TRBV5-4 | CASSFGQTNGYTF | TGTGCCAGCAGCTTTGGACAGACTAATGGCTACACCTTC
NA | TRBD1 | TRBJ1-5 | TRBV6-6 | CASRGTGGQPQHF | TGTGCCAGCAGGGGGACAGGCGGTCAGCCCCAGCATTTT
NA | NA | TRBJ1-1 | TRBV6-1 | CASSEGGGHLNTEAFF | TGTGCCAGCAGTGAAGGGGGGGGACACCTGAACACTGAAGCTTTCTTT
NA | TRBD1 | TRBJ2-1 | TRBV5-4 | CASSYRGNEQFF | TGTGCCAGCAGCTACAGGGGCAATGAGCAGTTCTTC
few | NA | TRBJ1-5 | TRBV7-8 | CASSLSQGAQHF | TGTGCCAGCAGCTTATCTCAGGGCGCCCAGCATTTT
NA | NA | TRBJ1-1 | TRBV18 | CASSPKAGDTEAFF | TGTGCCAGCTCACCAAAGGCAGGTGACACTGAAGCTTTCTTT
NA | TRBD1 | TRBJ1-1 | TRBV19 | CASAADRGLTEAFF | TGTGCCAGTGCCGCGGACAGGGGGCTCACTGAAGCTTTCTTT
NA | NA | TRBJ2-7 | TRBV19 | CASSTAQSYEQYF | TGTGCCAGTAGTACAGCGCAGTCCTACGAGCAGTACTTC
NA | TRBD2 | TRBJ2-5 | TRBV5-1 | CASSLGTSGHQETQYF | TGCGCCAGCAGCTTGGGGACTAGCGGACACCAAGAGACCCAGTACTTC
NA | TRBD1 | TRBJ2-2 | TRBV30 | CAWTSGQGATGELFF | TGTGCCTGGACCTCAGGACAGGGGGCGACCGGGGAGCTGTTTTTT
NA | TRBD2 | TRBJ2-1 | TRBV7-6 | CASSGLAESYNEQFF | TGTGCCAGCAGCGGACTAGCGGAGTCCTACAATGAGCAGTTCTTC
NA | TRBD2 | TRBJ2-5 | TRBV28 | CASSLMNSGGAGGTQYF | TGTGCCAGCAGTTTAATGAATAGCGGGGGGGCCGGTGGGACCCAGTACTTC
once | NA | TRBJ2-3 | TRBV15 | CATSRDPGWTDTQYF | TGTGCCACCAGCAGAGATCCAGGGTGGACAGATACGCAGTATTTT
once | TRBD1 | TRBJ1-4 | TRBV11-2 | CASSTTGNEKLFF | TGTGCCAGCAGCACGACAGGGAATGAAAAACTGTTTTTT
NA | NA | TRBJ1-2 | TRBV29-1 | CSVGNGGGNYGYTF | TGCAGCGTTGGAAATGGGGGCGGTAACTATGGCTACACCTTC
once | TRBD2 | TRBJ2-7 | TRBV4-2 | CASSPRNSGGAISYEQYF | TGTGCCAGCAGCCCGAGAAATAGCGGGGGGGCCATCTCCTACGAGCAGTACTTC
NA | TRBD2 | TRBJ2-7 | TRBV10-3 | CAISDSGGPSYEQYF | TGTGCCATCAGTGATAGCGGGGGGCCCTCCTACGAGCAGTACTTC
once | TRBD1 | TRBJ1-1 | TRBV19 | CASSKDRGRGNTEAFF | TGTGCCAGTAGTAAGGACAGGGGGAGGGGGAACACTGAAGCTTTCTTT
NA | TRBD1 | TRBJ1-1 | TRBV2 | CASNNRGATEAFF | TGTGCCAGCAATAACAGGGGTGCGACTGAAGCTTTCTTT
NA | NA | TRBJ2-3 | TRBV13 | CASSQPGGTDTQYF | TGTGCCAGCAGCCAGCCCGGGGGCACAGATACGCAGTATTTT
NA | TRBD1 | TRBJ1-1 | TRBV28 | CASSLGTGGKWTEAFF | TGTGCCAGCAGTTTGGGGACAGGGGGCAAATGGACTGAAGCTTTCTTT
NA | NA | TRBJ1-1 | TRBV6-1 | CASSRDNMNTEAFF | TGTGCCAGCAGTCGGGACAATATGAACACTGAAGCTTTCTTT
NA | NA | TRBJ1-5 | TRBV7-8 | CASSLEQGIGNQPQHF | TGTGCCAGCAGCTTAGAACAGGGTATCGGCAATCAGCCCCAGCATTTT
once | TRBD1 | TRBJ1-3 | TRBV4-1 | CASSQDRGSGNTIYF | TGCGCCAGCAGCCAAGACAGGGGGTCTGGAAACACCATATATTTT
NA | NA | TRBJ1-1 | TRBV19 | CASSNRVGLTEAFF | TGTGCCAGTAGCAACAGGGTTGGGCTCACTGAAGCTTTCTTT
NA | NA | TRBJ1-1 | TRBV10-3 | CAISDRDTEAFF | TGTGCCATCAGTGACAGGGACACAGAAGCTTTCTTT
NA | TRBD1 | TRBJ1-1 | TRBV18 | CASSPLLQGARTEAFF | TGTGCCAGCTCACCTCTTCTACAGGGGGCGCGGACTGAAGCTTTCTTT
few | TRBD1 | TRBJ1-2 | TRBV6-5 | CASSYREGTGYGYTF | TGTGCCAGCAGTTACCGCGAAGGGACAGGGTATGGCTACACCTTC
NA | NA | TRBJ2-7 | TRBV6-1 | CASETGPGFYEQYF | TGTGCCAGCGAGACAGGCCCCGGGTTTTACGAGCAGTACTTC
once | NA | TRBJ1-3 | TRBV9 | CASSVESSGNTIYF | TGTGCCAGCAGCGTAGAGAGCTCTGGAAACACCATATATTTT
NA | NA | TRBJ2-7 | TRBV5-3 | CASSHEQYF | TGTGCGAGTTCCCACGAGCAGTACTTC
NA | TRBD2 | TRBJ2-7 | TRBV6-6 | CASSSPSGGSSYEQYF | TGTGCCAGCAGTTCCCCTAGCGGGGGGAGCTCCTACGAGCAGTACTTC
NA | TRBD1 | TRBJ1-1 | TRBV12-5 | CASGKGQGDTEAFF | TGTGCTAGTGGGAAGGGACAGGGGGACACTGAAGCTTTCTTT
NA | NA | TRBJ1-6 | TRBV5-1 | CASSLGDSVNSPLHF | TGCGCCAGCAGCTTGGGCGACAGTGTGAATTCACCCCTCCACTTT
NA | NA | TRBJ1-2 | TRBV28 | CASSSRGDYGYTF | TGTGCCAGCAGTTCCAGGGGAGACTATGGCTACACCTTC